A single sample gave rise to the 10 T cell receptor beta chains below, sequenced in a study of cytomegalovirus exposure and HLA in healthy donors. Use of 60 Vbeta and 13 Jbeta primers characterized the PCR. Some clones are missing from TCRdb's copy, which holds only in-frame ones; the method was immunoSEQ multiplex PCR. This sample has about 300,000 clones; roughly 88% occur once, and the top ten carry around 3.7%. Material: PBMCs. These receptors all come from a man between 35 and 55 years old in good health and CMV-seropositive.

V gene TRBV27 combines with J gene TRBJ2-2; TRBD1 matches 7 bases. Trimming cost V 4 bases and J 6 bases; bases outside gene matches: 2. In germline, CDR1 is MNHEY, CDR2 SMNVEV (reference sequence). The CDR3 is made up of 13 amino acids. In nucleotides, the CDR3 is TGTGCCAGCAGTTCTCAGGGGGCCGGGGAGCTGTTTTTT. This translates into CASSSQGAGELFF.

The rearrangement uses TRBV5-1 and TRBJ2-1; 9 nucleotides agree with TRBD2. Trimming removed 3 bases from V and 8 bases from J; junction bases left unmatched: 6. In germline, CDR1 is SGHRS, CDR2 YFSETQ. The CDR3 extends over 14 amino acids. CDR3 sequence: CASSSGTSPHEQFF. In DNA form, the CDR3 reads TGCGCCAGCAGCTCCGGGACTAGCCCCCATGAGCAGTTCTTC.

The CDR3, as DNA: TGTGCCAGCAGCTCGATCCAGACTAGCGGGATGACGGCTGAGCAGTACTTC. It yields the protein CASSSIQTSGMTAEQYF. The rearrangement links TRBV13 to TRBJ2-5; 11 bases fit TRBD2. The V segment lost 4 bases and the J segment 11 bases; nucleotides outside the gene matches: 18. The CDR3 loop spans 17 amino acids. In germline, CDR1 is PRHDT, CDR2 FYEKMQ (reference sequence).

V and J are TRBV18 and TRBJ2-5; D not certain. The germline CDR1 and CDR2 sequences are KGHSH and LQKENI. The CDR3 extends over 14 amino acids. V was clipped by 2 bases and J by 1 base, with 8 bases between them. The CDR3 is CASSPSQSQETQYF. CDR3 sequence (DNA): TGTGCCAGCTCACCAAGTCAGTCCCAAGAGACCCAGTACTTC.

The chain joins TRBV5-6 to TRBJ1-1, with a weak D call TRBD1 (6 bases). CDR1 and CDR2 from the germline V gene are SGHDT and YYEEEE. Trimming took off 5 bases at V and 0 bases at J, with 11 bases between the two ends. This CDR3 has 14 residues. The CDR3 here is CASRLTGMNTEAFF. The CDR3 DNA follows: TGTGCCAGCAGACTTACAGGGATGAACACTGAAGCTTTCTTT.

The CDR3 here is CASRYGTSGRTDEQFF. CDR3 bases: TGCGCCAGCAGATACGGGACTAGCGGGAGGACGGATGAGCAGTTCTTC. V usage is TRBV5-1 and J usage is TRBJ2-1; 15 bases line up with TRBD2. The CDR3 sequence is 16 residues long. V shed 5 bases and J 8 bases; nucleotides not matched to a gene: 8. In germline, CDR1 is SGHRS, CDR2 YFSETQ.

The chain couples TRBV11-2 to TRBJ2-1, with D perhaps TRBD1 (6 bases). The CDR3 has 14 amino acids. The V gene lost 9 bases and the J gene lost 10 bases, with 22 bases spanning the gap. Germline assignment: CDR1 SGHAT and CDR2 FQNNGV. The CDR3, as DNA: TGTGCCAGTCTGCCTACAGGGTTGTCAGGGGAGCAGTTCTTC. It specifies CASLPTGLSGEQFF. Variable domain in full (rest from reference TRBV11-2 and TRBJ2-1): EAGVAQSPRYKIIEKRQSVAFWCNPISGHATLYWYQQILGQGPKLLIQFQNNGVVDDSQLPKDRFSAERLKGVDSTLKIQPAKLEDSAVYLCASLPTGLSGEQFFGPGTRLTVL.

The genes are TRBV19 and TRBJ2-7; 10 bases agree with TRBD2. The CDR3 has 16 residues. Germline V gene lookup returns CDR1 LNHDA and CDR2 SQIVND (reference sequence). Trimming at V came to 11 bases and at J to 7 bases, leaving 20 bases not matched to a gene. The CDR3 sequence is CAGRTSGTYYPREQYF. CDR3 sequence (DNA): TGTGCCGGGAGGACTAGCGGAACCTATTACCCTAGGGAGCAGTACTTC.

The CDR3 region has the DNA TGTGCCATCATTAAAACGGGACAGGGTTCCTACGAGCAGTACTTC. Translating gives CAIIKTGQGSYEQYF. This chain connects TRBV6-1 to TRBJ2-7; 9 bases map to TRBD1. V lost 10 bases to trimming and J lost 1 base; unmatched junction nucleotides: 11. This CDR3 comprises 15 residues. The V gene's germline CDR1 is MNHNS and CDR2 SASEGT.

The chain joins TRBV28 to TRBJ2-5, with D tentatively TRBD2 (6 bases). This CDR3 spans 14 amino acids. V lost 5 bases, J lost 5 bases, and 15 bases lay in between. CDR1 and CDR2 (germline): MDHEN, SYDVKM. CDR3 loop: CASSLLAPRETQYF. CDR3 DNA sequence: TGTGCCAGCAGTCTCCTAGCGCCACGGGAGACCCAGTACTTC.